The rows below give T cell receptor beta chains drawn from one sample of a study of chemoradiotherapy in HPV16-positive cancers. This table comes from immunoSEQ multiplex PCR, and its TCRdb copy is limited to in-frame clones, with some not included. The sample lists 10,000 to 15,000 clones, roughly 70% occurring once. Sampling was performed from a patient who underwent chemoradiotherapy. Receptors were obtained from a human donor with HPV-associated anogenital cancer. Both conserved end residues are part of each CDR3. D genes are given only for firm matches. The size field is filled for only some rows; it gives once, few, many or a size class.

V gene,CDR3 length,D gene,J gene,clone size,CDR3 DNA,CDR3 protein
TRBV9,16,TRBD1,TRBJ1-2,NA,TGTGCCAGCAGCGTAGATCGGGACAGGGGGCCTTATGGCTACACCTTC,CASSVDRDRGPYGYTF
TRBV7-9,15,TRBD1,TRBJ1-1,once,TGTGCCAGCAGCTTATCGGCAGGGGGGAACACTGAAGCTTTCTTT,CASSLSAGGNTEAFF
TRBV13,19,TRBD2,TRBJ2-1,NA,TGTGCCAGCAGCCTCACTAGCGGGAGGGCCAGGAGTTACGACAATGAGCAGTTCTTC,CASSLTSGRARSYDNEQFF
TRBV5-1,16,NA,TRBJ1-1,NA,TGCGCCAGCAGCCCGACGGTGGGTGCCTTTGGGACTGAAGCTTTCTTT,CASSPTVGAFGTEAFF
TRBV5-6,14,NA,TRBJ1-1,NA,TGTGCCAGCAGCTTCGTTACTTTGAACACTGAAGCTTTCTTT,CASSFVTLNTEAFF
TRBV10-3,14,TRBD1,TRBJ1-1,once,TGTGCCATCAGTCCTATTGACAGGGTCACTGAAGCTTTCTTT,CAISPIDRVTEAFF
TRBV15,17,TRBD1,TRBJ1-1,NA,TGTGCCACCAGCAGTTTATCCGGGACAGGGCCCTCTACTGAAGCTTTCTTT,CATSSLSGTGPSTEAFF
TRBV5-5,14,NA,TRBJ2-1,NA,TGTGCCAGCAGCTTGGGACTAGACCACAATGAGCAGTTCTTC,CASSLGLDHNEQFF
TRBV4-3,14,NA,TRBJ1-5,NA,TGCGCCAGCAGCCAAGACAGGGCTCATCAGCCCCAGCATTTT,CASSQDRAHQPQHF
TRBV7-9,15,NA,TRBJ1-2,NA,TGTGCCAGCAGCTTAGTAGCGGGGGCGCCGAGGGGCTACACCTTC,CASSLVAGAPRGYTF
TRBV29-1,13,NA,TRBJ2-3,NA,TGCAGCGTTGATAGCAGGGACACAGATACGCAGTATTTT,CSVDSRDTDTQYF
TRBV13,16,TRBD2,TRBJ2-2,NA,TGTGCCAGCAGCATCGGACTAGCGGGGAACACCGGGGAGCTGTTTTTT,CASSIGLAGNTGELFF
TRBV29-1,12,NA,TRBJ1-3,NA,TGCAGCGCCGGGACCTCTGGAAACACCATATATTTT,CSAGTSGNTIYF
TRBV27,15,NA,TRBJ1-5,few,TGTGCCAGCAGTTTATGGCCAGGGGACGATCAGCCCCAGCATTTT,CASSLWPGDDQPQHF
TRBV18,16,NA,TRBJ2-2,NA,TGTGCCAGCTCACCATTAAGGACCCAGAACACCGGGGAGCTGTTTTTT,CASSPLRTQNTGELFF
TRBV28,14,NA,TRBJ2-5,few,TGTGCCAGCAGTTCACAGGCTGGGGTAGAGACCCAGTACTTC,CASSSQAGVETQYF
TRBV10-3,13,NA,TRBJ2-7,once,TGTGCCATCAGGAAAGAGGACAGCCCCGAGCAGTACTTC,CAIRKEDSPEQYF
TRBV16,15,NA,TRBJ1-1,NA,TGTGCCAGCAGCCAAAGGGGACGGGCGGGCACTGAAGCTTTCTTT,CASSQRGRAGTEAFF
TRBV7-7,17,TRBD2,TRBJ2-1,few,TGTGCTAGCAGCTTAGGGGAGGCGGGAGTATCCTACAATGAGCAGTTCTTC,CASSLGEAGVSYNEQFF
TRBV28,16,NA,TRBJ2-5,NA,TGTGCCAGCAGGTTAGACGGGGCGGACTCGCAAGAGACCCAGTACTTC,CASRLDGADSQETQYF
TRBV7-7,16,TRBD2,TRBJ2-4,NA,TGTGCCAGCAGCTTGGCGGGGGGTCTAGCCAAAAACATTCAGTACTTC,CASSLAGGLAKNIQYF
TRBV19,14,TRBD1,TRBJ1-6,NA,TGTGCCAGTAGTAACACAGGGGGCTCTTCACCCCTCCACTTT,CASSNTGGSSPLHF
TRBV4-3,16,NA,TRBJ2-2,NA,TGCGCCAGCAGCCAATCTTTCCAGGGGATTTCCGGGGAGCTGTTTTTT,CASSQSFQGISGELFF
TRBV25-1,13,NA,TRBJ2-7,NA,TGTGCCAGCAGTGAATTTGGGGGGCGCGAGCAGTACTTC,CASSEFGGREQYF
TRBV6-5,14,NA,TRBJ2-1,NA,TGTGCCAGCAGTTACTCCGGGACCCCCAATGAGCAGTTCTTC,CASSYSGTPNEQFF
TRBV2,16,NA,TRBJ1-5,large,TGTGCCAGCAGCCTAATGACAGGAGCGAGCAATCAGCCCCAGCATTTT,CASSLMTGASNQPQHF
TRBV5-6,14,TRBD1,TRBJ1-1,NA,TGTGCCAGCAGCTCGGGACAGTTGAACACTGAAGCTTTCTTT,CASSSGQLNTEAFF
TRBV18,17,NA,TRBJ2-1,NA,TGTGCCAGCTCACCATTTGGTCGGGCTATCTCCTACAATGAGCAGTTCTTC,CASSPFGRAISYNEQFF
TRBV7-6,17,TRBD2,TRBJ2-3,NA,TGTGCCAGCAGCCAGACTAGCGGGAGAGTTAGCACAGATACGCAGTATTTT,CASSQTSGRVSTDTQYF
TRBV7-2,15,TRBD1,TRBJ2-5,NA,TGTGCCAGCAGCCCACCCGGGACAGTGGTGGAGACCCAGTACTTC,CASSPPGTVVETQYF
TRBV4-1,13,NA,TRBJ1-3,once,TGCGCCAGCAGCCAACTACTGGGGGACACCATATATTTT,CASSQLLGDTIYF
TRBV2,13,NA,TRBJ2-7,few,TGTGCCAGCAGTGTCATAGGGGCAAACGAGCAGTACTTC,CASSVIGANEQYF
TRBV19,14,NA,TRBJ2-7,NA,TGTGCCAGTAGTAGGGCGCGGGCGTCGGACGAGCAGTACTTC,CASSRARASDEQYF
TRBV18,14,TRBD2,TRBJ2-7,NA,TGTGCCAGCTCACGGACTAGCGGGAGTTACGAGCAGTACTTC,CASSRTSGSYEQYF
TRBV5-1,14,TRBD2,TRBJ2-3,NA,TGCGCCAGCAGCGCCCCGGGGGGATCAGATACGCAGTATTTT,CASSAPGGSDTQYF
TRBV11-1,16,TRBD2,TRBJ2-7,NA,TGTGCCAGCAGCTTAGGTCTGGGGGGGACCTCCTACGAGCAGTACTTC,CASSLGLGGTSYEQYF
TRBV14,16,TRBD1,TRBJ2-1,NA,TGTGCCAGCAGCCAAGAAATGGGGACAGGGGAAAATGAGCAGTTCTTC,CASSQEMGTGENEQFF
TRBV7-2,17,NA,TRBJ1-4,NA,TGTGCCAGCAGCTTAGTTGTTGTGACAGCAACTAATGAAAAACTGTTTTTT,CASSLVVVTATNEKLFF
TRBV2,12,NA,TRBJ1-1,NA,TGTGCCAGCACCGGCAGGAACACTGAAGCTTTCTTT,CASTGRNTEAFF
TRBV10-1,13,NA,TRBJ2-7,NA,TGCGCCAGCAGTGGCGGGGTATCCTACGAGCAGTACTTC,CASSGGVSYEQYF
TRBV10-3,13,TRBD2,TRBJ2-7,few,TGTGCCATCAGTGGGGGGGGTTTCGACGAGCAGTACTTC,CAISGGGFDEQYF
TRBV6-1,12,NA,TRBJ1-2,NA,TGTGCCAGCTCACCTCGCAACTATGGCTACACCTTC,CASSPRNYGYTF
TRBV4-3,18,TRBD1,TRBJ1-4,NA,TGCGCCAGCAGCCAAGATCTTCCACCGGGACAGGGTAACGAAAAACTGTTTTTT,CASSQDLPPGQGNEKLFF
TRBV5-1,13,NA,TRBJ2-2,few,TGCGCCAGCAGCTTGGGGCTCCCCGAGGAGCTGTTTTTT,CASSLGLPEELFF
TRBV29-1,15,NA,TRBJ2-3,NA,TGCAGCGTTGCCCCCACAGGGTCACTTTACGATACGCAGTATTTT,CSVAPTGSLYDTQYF
TRBV5-1,17,TRBD2,TRBJ2-1,NA,TGCGCCAGCAGCTTGGGCGGGACTAGCGGGAGTGGCAATGAGCAGTTCTTC,CASSLGGTSGSGNEQFF
TRBV4-3,16,TRBD2,TRBJ2-1,NA,TGCGCCAGCAGCCAAGATATAGGCGGGAGCTACAATGAGCAGTTCTTC,CASSQDIGGSYNEQFF
TRBV5-1,13,NA,TRBJ1-1,NA,TGCGCCAGCACCCTGGGGGAGTTCACTGAAGCTTTCTTT,CASTLGEFTEAFF
TRBV4-3,15,TRBD2,TRBJ2-1,few,TGCGCCAGCAGCCAAACGGGACTAGAATACAATGAGCAGTTCTTC,CASSQTGLEYNEQFF
TRBV28,19,NA,TRBJ2-5,NA,TGTGCCAGCAGTTTACACGCCTCCACTAGTATACCGGGTTCGAAGACCCAGTACTTC,CASSLHASTSIPGSKTQYF
TRBV5-6,14,TRBD1,TRBJ1-4,NA,TGTGCCAGCAGCTCGGACAGGGTGCTTGAAAAACTGTTTTTT,CASSSDRVLEKLFF
TRBV5-6,14,NA,TRBJ1-2,NA,TGTGCCAGCAGCCAAAGGACAACTAACTATGGCTACACCTTC,CASSQRTTNYGYTF
TRBV28,17,TRBD2,TRBJ2-7,NA,TGTGCCAGCAGTTTCCACATGGGACTAGCGTTATCCTACGAGCAGTACTTC,CASSFHMGLALSYEQYF
TRBV29-1,13,NA,TRBJ1-5,medium-sized,TGCAGCGTTGATTCAGGCGAGGGTCAGCCCCAGCATTTT,CSVDSGEGQPQHF
TRBV9,14,NA,TRBJ2-3,NA,TGTGCCAGCAGGGACGGGCCTTCTGGAGATACGCAGTATTTT,CASRDGPSGDTQYF